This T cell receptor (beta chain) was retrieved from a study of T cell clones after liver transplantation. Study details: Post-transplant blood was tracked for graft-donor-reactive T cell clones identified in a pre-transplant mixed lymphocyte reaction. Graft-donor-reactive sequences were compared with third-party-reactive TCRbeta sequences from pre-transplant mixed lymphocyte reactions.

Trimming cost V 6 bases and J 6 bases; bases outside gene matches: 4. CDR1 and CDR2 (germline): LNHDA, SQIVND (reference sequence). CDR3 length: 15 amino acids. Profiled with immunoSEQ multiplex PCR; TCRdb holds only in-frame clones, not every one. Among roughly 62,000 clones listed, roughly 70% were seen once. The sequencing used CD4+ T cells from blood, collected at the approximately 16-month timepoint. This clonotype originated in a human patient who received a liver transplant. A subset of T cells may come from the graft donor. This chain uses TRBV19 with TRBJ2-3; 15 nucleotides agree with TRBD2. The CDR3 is CASRRTSGGADTQYF. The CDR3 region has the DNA TGTGCCAGTAGGAGGACTAGCGGGGGGGCTGATACGCAGTATTTT. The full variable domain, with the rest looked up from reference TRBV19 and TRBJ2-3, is DGGITQSPKYLFRKEGQNVTLSCEQNLNHDAMYWYRQDPGQGLRLIYYSQIVNDFQKGDIAEGYSVSREKKESFPLTVTSAQKNPTAFYLCASRRTSGGADTQYFGPGTRLTVL.